Listed below are T cell receptor beta chains from one sample, sequenced in a study of cytomegalovirus exposure and HLA in healthy donors. Sequencing was performed with immunoSEQ multiplex PCR; in TCRdb, only in-frame clones are kept and a portion is missing. The data show about 59,000 clones, 70% to 75% seen once. Sample: PBMCs. The source of these receptors is a man aged 25 to 45 in good health and CMV-seropositive. CDR3s include the opening cysteine and the closing phenylalanine or tryptophan. A D gene is named only where the DNA matches it firmly. Not every row has a clone size; where given, it reads once, few, many or a size class.

v_call	j_call	clone_size	d_call	cdr3_aa	cdr3_nt
TRBV28	TRBJ2-5	NA	TRBD2	CASSLKVGLALQETQYF	TGTGCCAGCAGTTTAAAGGTCGGACTAGCTCTCCAAGAGACCCAGTACTTC
TRBV25-1	TRBJ2-7	NA	TRBD2	CASSAGLAGGQAYEQYF	TGTGCCAGCAGTGCAGGACTAGCGGGGGGCCAAGCCTACGAGCAGTACTTC
TRBV19	TRBJ1-1	NA	TRBD1	CASSLGDSEAFF	TGTGCCAGTAGCTTGGGGGACAGTGAAGCTTTCTTT
TRBV10-3	TRBJ1-1	few	NA	CAIGPLENTEAFF	TGTGCCATCGGTCCATTAGAGAACACTGAAGCTTTCTTT
TRBV5-1	TRBJ2-4	NA	NA	CASSYRGPRGAKNIQYF	TGCGCCAGCAGCTACCGGGGCCCTCGGGGGGCCAAAAACATTCAGTACTTC
TRBV4-3	TRBJ2-3	few	TRBD2	CASSQGLAGNTQYF	TGCGCCAGCAGCCAGGGACTAGCGGGGAATACGCAGTATTTT
TRBV4-3	TRBJ1-2	many	NA	CASSQDLSSGGGGYTF	TGCGCCAGCAGCCAAGATCTTTCCTCTGGAGGCGGTGGCTACACCTTC
TRBV5-5	TRBJ1-1	NA	TRBD1	CASSYQGDTEAFF	TGTGCCAGCAGCTATCAGGGGGACACTGAAGCTTTCTTT
TRBV21-1	TRBJ2-7	NA	NA	CASSNRRDRATYEQYF	TGTGCCAGCAGCAATAGGCGGGACAGGGCCACCTACGAGCAGTACTTC
TRBV9	TRBJ1-2	NA	NA	CASSVGRGESFRGGYTF	TGTGCCAGCAGCGTAGGCAGGGGCGAATCCTTCCGAGGTGGCTACACCTTC
TRBV7-9	TRBJ2-7	NA	NA	CAGASSGEQYF	TGTGCCGGGGCCAGTTCTGGCGAGCAGTACTTC
TRBV5-4	TRBJ1-1	NA	NA	CASSLLRKGGNTEAFF	TGTGCCAGCAGCTTATTACGGAAAGGAGGGAACACTGAAGCTTTCTTT
TRBV29-1	TRBJ1-1	NA	NA	CSVEKERILGTEAFF	TGCAGCGTTGAGAAGGAGAGAATCTTGGGCACTGAAGCTTTCTTT
TRBV15	TRBJ1-5	NA	TRBD1	CATSSQQGALQPQHF	TGTGCCACCAGCAGCCAACAGGGGGCTCTTCAGCCCCAGCATTTT
TRBV7-8	TRBJ1-5	NA	NA	CASSLVFEVGQPQHF	TGTGCCAGCAGCTTAGTGTTCGAGGTTGGTCAGCCCCAGCATTTT
TRBV28	TRBJ2-6	NA	NA	CASSRRGRANVLTF	TGTGCCAGCAGCCGCCGGGGGAGGGCCAACGTCCTGACTTTC
TRBV19	TRBJ2-2	NA	NA	CASMGQGGAAGELFF	TGTGCCAGTATGGGGCAAGGGGGGGCCGCCGGGGAGCTGTTTTTT
TRBV5-5	TRBJ1-2	NA	NA	CASSPLHREWGYTF	TGTGCCAGCAGCCCCCTCCACAGGGAATGGGGCTACACCTTC
TRBV6-5	TRBJ2-2	NA	TRBD2	CASSYSGGVGTGELFF	TGTGCCAGCAGTTACTCGGGAGGGGTCGGGACCGGGGAGCTGTTTTTT
TRBV5-4	TRBJ2-6	few	NA	CASSLGGPGANVLTF	TGTGCCAGCAGCTTGGGAGGGCCCGGGGCCAACGTCCTGACTTTC
TRBV6-6	TRBJ1-6	NA	TRBD1	CASSVRQGEFSPLHF	TGTGCCAGCAGTGTCCGACAGGGGGAATTCTCACCCCTCCACTTT
TRBV27	TRBJ2-7	NA	NA	CASSLSVLALNYEQYF	TGTGCCAGCAGTTTATCGGTTCTAGCGTTAAACTACGAGCAGTACTTC
TRBV5-1	TRBJ2-3	NA	TRBD2	CASRAGGGTDTQYF	TGCGCCAGCAGGGCGGGGGGTGGCACAGATACGCAGTATTTT
TRBV28	TRBJ2-7	once	TRBD1	CASSTLGQGAAAQYF	TGTGCCAGCAGTACTTTAGGACAGGGGGCCGCGGCGCAGTACTTC